This T cell receptor (beta chain) was identified during a study of T cells in Graves' hyperthyroidism and ophthalmopathy. Findings and caveats of the study: Most thyroid clonotypes expanded above 0.001 appeared in blood too.

Duration under 3 months, a NOSPECS grade of at least 4, and a Clinical Activity Score of at least 3 characterized the ophthalmopathy patients. Criteria for exclusion of patients were uncontrolled infection, other autoimmune disease, pregnancy or lactation. The PBMCs were taken from about 9.7 ml of fresh peripheral blood. From RNA transcripts, TCR beta CDR3 regions were amplified. TCR CDR3 regions were first amplified by RT-PCR with HTBI primers. In TCRdb, the multiplex PCR reads were re-called with MiXCR into one record per CDR3 protein. Among fewer than 450,000 distinct CDR3 sequences, 12% to 15% were seen once, and the ten largest hold approximately 19%. V lost 3 bases to trimming and J lost 6 bases; unmatched junction nucleotides: 8. The CDR3 is 14 amino acids. Looked up from germline, CDR1 is SGHRS and CDR2 is YFSETQ. Details on this clonotype: Its antigen is unidentified.

Sample: blood. The chain uses TRBV5-1 and TRBJ1-2; 7 bases fit TRBD1. The TCR originated in a woman in her sixties or seventies with Graves' ophthalmopathy. CDR3 sequence reads: CASSWDRTPDGYTF. Here the CDR3 DNA reads TGCGCCAGCAGCTGGGACAGAACTCCTGATGGCTACACCTTC.